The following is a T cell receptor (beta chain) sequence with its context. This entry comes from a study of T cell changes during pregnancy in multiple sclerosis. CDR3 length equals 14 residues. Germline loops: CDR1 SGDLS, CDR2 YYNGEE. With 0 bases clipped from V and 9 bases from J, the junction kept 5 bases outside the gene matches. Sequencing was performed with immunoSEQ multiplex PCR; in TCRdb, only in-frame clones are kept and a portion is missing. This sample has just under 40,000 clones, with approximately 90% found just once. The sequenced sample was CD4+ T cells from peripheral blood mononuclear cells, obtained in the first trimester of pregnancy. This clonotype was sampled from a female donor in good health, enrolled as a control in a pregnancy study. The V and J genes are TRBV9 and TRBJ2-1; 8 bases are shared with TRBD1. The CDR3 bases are TGTGCCAGCAGCGTAGGACAGGGGTGGGTTGAGCAGTTCTTC. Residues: CASSVGQGWVEQFF.